The sequence of this TCR beta chain was determined in a study of blood T cells in healthy people across ages (dated by TCRdb to between 2014 and 2017). Context from the whole study: Template switching captured roughly one uniquely barcoded TCR beta cDNA molecule per two T cells in model experiments. Donors of different ages were randomly distributed across sequencing lanes to avoid experimental bias. To track age-related changes in TCR beta repertoire diversity, the study relied on deep sequencing normalized with unique cDNA molecular identifiers. Two additional independent replicas of 1 million unique cDNA reads from the same blood draw were analyzed for two donors (one aged 18 to 30 and one aged 80 or older). Four age groups were formed from the donors: young (average approximately 15 years), middle-aged (approximately 41), aged (more than 55) and long-lived (about 75).

Receptors were amplified or captured by 5' RACE. The run used an Illumina HiSeq 2500. The second PCR ran for about 6 to 11 cycles and used a J-beta primer mix along with a sample-barcoded 5' primer. A unique molecular identifier was introduced onto each TCR beta cDNA molecule by a template-switch 5' adaptor carrying 12 random nucleotides. Each sample yielded at least 3 million CDR3-containing paired-end reads. All of the RNA was converted into first-strand cDNA using the Mint cDNA synthesis kit, with a TRBC-specific oligonucleotide serving as the primer. Following uracil-DNA glycosylase treatment, a first 18-cycle PCR with universal primers M1SS and BC2_uni_R was performed on all cDNA. Under the source paper's analysis protocol: For normalization, 1 million high-quality reads were randomly selected from each sample, with every read carrying a distinct molecular identifier. Reads with shared molecular identifiers were discarded instead of being binned into consensus sequences. CDR3 identification, clonotype clustering and error correction used MiTCR with a Q25 quality threshold and the strictest error-elimination algorithm. Lower-bound total TCR beta diversity was estimated with a nonparametric unseen species model using Euler transformation. The public sequencing data were trimmed at Q25 with fastp and processed into clonotypes with MiXCR by TCRdb, which kept only in-frame beta chains. Identical CDR3 protein sequences are pooled into one entry, listed with their most common genes and DNA. Clone size and V and J calls follow TCRdb, not the original study. The sample data list around 800,000 distinct CDR3 sequences, and roughly 44% of these were observed just once. Together, the top ten hold approximately 20% of the sample.

The CDR3 contains 13 residues, cysteine and phenylalanine counted. Kept here is only the CDR3 DNA, which spans 39 bases and is read in frame from base 1. According to the germline V gene, CDR1 reads KGHDR and CDR2 reads SFDVKD. This clonotype was counted only a few times. Its specific antigen is unknown. An end of the junction does not agree with germline; a read error may underlie this. The 39 donors, aged about 6 to 95 years, were systemically healthy Caucasian individuals from Russia. Each donor gave 9.5 to 10 milliliters of peripheral blood, drawn into EDTA-treated Vacutainer tubes. Ficoll-Paque density-gradient centrifugation was used to isolate PBMCs, with at least 6.5 million per sample. Trizol reagent was used to extract total RNA from PBMCs, with at least 5 micrograms per sample. The percentages of naive CD45RAhigh/CD27high T cells were determined by flow cytometry on a PBMC aliquot from every donor.

Summary of the overall study and its limitations: Because donor CMV infection status was unknown, age-related changes in expanded clonotypes were potentially confounded. Observed TCR beta diversity per million T cells fell roughly linearly with age, and a significant reduction was already apparent by age around 36. Compared with the aged group, the long-lived group had more naive CD4+ T cells, fewer expanded clones and increased TCR diversity, a pattern suggesting age selection. A strong correlation was found between observed TCR beta diversity and the percentage of naive T cells measured by flow cytometry. Since profiling was done on bulk unsorted PBMCs, naive and antigen-experienced compartments could not be conclusively compared. Estimates of total diversity from one million sequenced T cells were regarded as lower bounds and underestimates.

The sequence derives from a man aged 55-75 years in good health. The material sequenced was blood. The rearranged chain carries TRBV24-1 and TRBJ2-7; no D gene can be assigned with confidence. The bases read TGTGCCACCAGTGATCCCTACTCCGACGAGCAGTACTTC. Its amino acids are CATSDPYSDEQYF.